The next 15 T cell receptor beta chains were all read from a single sample in a study of resident and recirculating memory T cells in vitiligo. Sequencing used immunoSEQ multiplex PCR; TCRdb keeps in-frame clones, though not all of them. Of tens of thousands of clones in the sample, 91% were seen once. Sequencing used blood. Receptors originate from a male donor with vitiligo.

The chain links TRBV7-3 to TRBJ2-7, with 8 bases aligning to TRBD1. The CDR3 has 15 amino acids. Unmatched junction bases numbered 9, after V lost 5 bases and J lost 3 bases. Germline V lookup: CDR1 SGHTA, CDR2 FQGTGA. In DNA, the CDR3 is TGTGCCAGCAGCGTTACAGGGGGATCTTTCTACGAGCAGTACTTC. Translated, it gives CASSVTGGSFYEQYF.

The chain uses TRBV5-1 and TRBJ2-5; 10 bases are a match to TRBD1. The CDR3 length is 15 residues. From germline, CDR1 is SGHRS and CDR2 YFSETQ. After removal of 9 bases from V and 5 bases from J, the junction contained 13 bases not matched to a gene. The CDR3 DNA follows: TGCGCCACGAGGGACAGGGGACCTGGAAGGGAGACCCAGTACTTC. Protein sequence: CATRDRGPGRETQYF.

A single count supports this clone. The chain joins TRBV19 to TRBJ2-2; 10 nucleotides agree with TRBD2. The ends lost 4 bases at V and 4 bases at J; junction bases unmatched: 6. Germline V lookup: CDR1 LNHDA, CDR2 SQIVND (reference sequence). The CDR3 is made up of 16 amino acids. CDR3 DNA sequence: TGTGCCAGTAGTACGGTGCGGACTAGCGGCACCGGGGAGCTGTTTTTT. As protein: CASSTVRTSGTGELFF.

The chain joins TRBV5-6 to TRBJ1-3; maybe TRBD1 (5 bases). V was shortened by 4 bases and J by 7 bases, with 12 bases between the two germline ends. CDR3 length: 13 residues. Germline lookup yields CDR1 SGHDT and CDR2 YYEEEE. CDR3 sequence: CASSPREGNTIYF. The CDR3 bases are TGTGCCAGCAGCCCCCGGGAGGGGAACACCATATATTTT.

This chain uses TRBV27 with TRBJ1-1; the match to TRBD1 covers 7 bases. Germline-derived CDR1 and CDR2 are MNHEY and SMNVEV (reference sequence). This CDR3 comprises 15 residues. V trimming: 2 bases; J trimming: 7 bases; junction bases outside the gene matches: 10. The CDR3 reads CASSLRGQRPLEAFF. CDR3 in DNA: TGTGCCAGCAGTTTAAGGGGACAGCGTCCCCTTGAAGCTTTCTTT.

V is TRBV10-2 and J is TRBJ1-1; TRBD1 matches at 10 bases. The germline V gene has CDR1 WSHSY and CDR2 SAAADI. CDR3 length equals 16 residues. The J segment lost 4 bases and the V segment lost 7 bases, leaving 12 bases of the junction unmatched. As DNA, the CDR3 is TGCGCCAGCATCCGGGACAGGGGTGGACCGGCCACTGAAGCTTTCTTT. It yields the protein CASIRDRGGPATEAFF.

The CDR3 is CASSLAGGDYGYTF. CDR3 DNA sequence: TGTGCCAGCAGCTTAGCAGGGGGCGACTATGGCTACACCTTC. The gene calls are TRBV7-6 and TRBJ1-2; TRBD1 matches 7 bases. The CDR3 has 14 amino acids. The trim removed 0 bases at V and 3 bases at J, leaving 1 base unmatched. Germline V gives CDR1 SGHVS, CDR2 FNYEAQ.

The chain links TRBV28 to TRBJ2-5; D gene unclear. Germline CDR1 is MDHEN and CDR2 is SYDVKM. The V end lost 3 bases, the J end lost 4 bases, and 15 bases lay between the germline ends. CDR3 length: 15 residues. CDR3 in amino acids: CASSFRPGSRETQYF. CDR3 bases: TGTGCCAGCAGTTTTCGGCCAGGCAGTCGAGAGACCCAGTACTTC.

The V call is TRBV6-4, the J call TRBJ1-1; TRBD1 is a possible D gene (5 bases). Deletions cut 6 bases from V and 4 bases from J, with 12 bases between. CDR3 length equals 13 residues. Germline assignment: CDR1 MRHNA and CDR2 SNTAGT. The CDR3 sequence is CASRASGGTEAFF. CDR3 coding DNA: TGTGCCAGCAGGGCCTCCGGGGGCACTGAAGCTTTCTTT.

J is TRBJ2-1 and V is TRBV4-1, with a possible D match to TRBD1 (6 bases). This CDR3 has 14 residues. Germline V gives CDR1 MGHRA, CDR2 YSYEKL. V was pared by 2 bases and J by 8 bases, with 13 bases between. DNA for the CDR3: TGCGCCAGCAGCCAATCCGGGTGGACAGATGAGCAGTTCTTC. Translating it yields CASSQSGWTDEQFF.

The chain links TRBV7-8 to TRBJ2-7, with 7 bases lining up with TRBD1. Losses at the gene ends were 2 bases for V and 3 bases for J; bases not matched to a gene: 19. CDR1 is SGHVS and CDR2 is FQNEAQ in the germline V gene. This CDR3 has 19 amino acids. CDR3 nucleotide sequence: TGTGCCAGCAGCTTAATTATCGCCGGCTATGGGGACAGTCTCTACGAGCAGTACTTC. Protein: CASSLIIAGYGDSLYEQYF. Combining the CDR3 with reference TRBV7-8 and TRBJ2-7 gives the whole variable domain GAGVSQSPRYKVAKRGQDVALRCDPISGHVSLFWYQQALGQGPEFLTYFQNEAQLDKSGLPSDRFFAERPEGSVSTLKIQRTQQEDSAVYLCASSLIIAGYGDSLYEQYFGPGTRLTVT.

This chain connects TRBV18 to TRBJ2-7, with 7 bases fitting TRBD2. The CDR3 contains 15 residues. The germline CDR1 and CDR2 sequences are KGHSH and LQKENI. J gave up 5 bases and V 4 bases, and 11 bases lay outside the gene matches. In nucleotides, the CDR3 is TGTGCCAGCTCACAGGTGTGGGGGGGAGCGGACGAGCAGTACTTC. It specifies CASSQVWGGADEQYF.

V and J are TRBV4-3 and TRBJ2-3, with D perhaps TRBD1 (5 bases). Germline V gives CDR1 LGHNA, CDR2 YSLEER. V lost 0 bases to trimming and J lost 0 bases, with 16 bases between them. The CDR3 is 18 residues long. The DNA for the CDR3 is TGCGCCAGCAGCCAAGATAGGCAGGGCCTTTCTAGCACAGATACGCAGTATTTT. Translated, it gives CASSQDRQGLSSTDTQYF.

A single count supports this clone. The chain has TRBV5-1 and TRBJ2-3; 8 bases agree with TRBD2. The trim removed 0 bases at V and 4 bases at J, leaving 4 bases unmatched. The CDR3 runs 15 residues. Germline loops: CDR1 SGHRS, CDR2 YFSETQ. The CDR3 sequence is CASSLGGLEADTQYF. The CDR3 bases are TGCGCCAGCAGCTTGGGGGGACTAGAGGCAGATACGCAGTATTTT.

The CDR3 DNA follows: TGTGCCAGCAGCTTGGAGGACAGCCAGACGATCTATGGCTACACCTTC. It yields the protein CASSLEDSQTIYGYTF. This rearrangement joins TRBV5-5 to TRBJ1-2, with D possibly matching TRBD1 (6 bases). Trimming took off 0 bases at V and 4 bases at J, with 16 bases between the two ends. Germline loops: CDR1 SGHKS, CDR2 YYEKEE (reference sequence). The CDR3 covers 16 residues.